This entry features one T cell receptor beta chain sequence. Germline V CDR1 and CDR2: SEHNR, FQNEAQ (reference sequence). There are 15 residues in the CDR3. The junction had 7 bases not matched to a gene; V was cut back by 1 base and J by 6 bases. This sample was included in a study of Ad26.COV2.S vaccination and SARS-CoV-2 variants. Repertoires were generated with immunoSEQ multiplex PCR, while TCRdb's copy carries only in-frame clones and drops some. In the table there are about 320,000 clones, around 83% of which are singletons. Regarding treatment: 19 received Ad26.COV2.S at low or high dose, single or two shots; about 5 received placebo; per-sample allocation not given. Each sample was drawn 63 days after the first injection (of vaccine or placebo).

This chain links TRBV7-9 with TRBJ2-5, with 8 nucleotides matching TRBD1. This specimen consisted of peripheral blood, obtained in a trial of Ad26.COV2.S vaccine versus placebo. This TCR derives from a person between 18 and 59 years old who received the Ad26.COV2.S COVID-19 vaccine or a placebo. The CDR3: CASSLDWTGTKTQYF. The CDR3 coding sequence is TGTGCCAGCAGCTTAGATTGGACAGGGACAAAGACCCAGTACTTC.